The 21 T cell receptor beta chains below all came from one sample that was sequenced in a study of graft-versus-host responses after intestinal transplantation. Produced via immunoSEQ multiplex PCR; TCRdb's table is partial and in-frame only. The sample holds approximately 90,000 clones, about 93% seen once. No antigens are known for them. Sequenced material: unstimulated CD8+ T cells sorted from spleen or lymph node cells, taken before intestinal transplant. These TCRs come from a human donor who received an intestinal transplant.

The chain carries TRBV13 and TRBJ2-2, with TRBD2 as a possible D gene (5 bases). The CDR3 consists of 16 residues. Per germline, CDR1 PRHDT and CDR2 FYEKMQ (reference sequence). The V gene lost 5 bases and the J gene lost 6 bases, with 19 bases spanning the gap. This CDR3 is CASSDKHTTAAGELFF. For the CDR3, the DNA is TGTGCCAGCAGCGACAAACACACAACAGCGGCCGGGGAGCTGTTTTTT.

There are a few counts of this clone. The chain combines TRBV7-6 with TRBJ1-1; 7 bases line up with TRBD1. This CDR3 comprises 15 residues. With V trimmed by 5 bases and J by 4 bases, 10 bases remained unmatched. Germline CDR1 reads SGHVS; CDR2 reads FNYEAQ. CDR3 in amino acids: CASSPRQGWGTEAFF. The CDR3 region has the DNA TGTGCCAGCAGCCCACGACAGGGTTGGGGCACTGAAGCTTTCTTT.

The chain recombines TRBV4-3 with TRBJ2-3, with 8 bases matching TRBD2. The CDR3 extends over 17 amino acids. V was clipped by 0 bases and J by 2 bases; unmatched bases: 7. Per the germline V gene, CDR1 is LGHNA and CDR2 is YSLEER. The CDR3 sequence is CASSQDPTSGPTDTQYF. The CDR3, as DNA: TGCGCCAGCAGCCAAGATCCAACTAGCGGACCCACAGATACGCAGTATTTT.

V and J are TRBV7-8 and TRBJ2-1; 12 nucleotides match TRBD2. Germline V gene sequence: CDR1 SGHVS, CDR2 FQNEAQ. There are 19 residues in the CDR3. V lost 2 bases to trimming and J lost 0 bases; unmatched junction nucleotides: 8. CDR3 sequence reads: CASSLFRTSGESSYNEQFF. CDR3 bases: TGTGCCAGCAGCTTATTTAGGACTAGCGGGGAGAGCTCCTACAATGAGCAGTTCTTC. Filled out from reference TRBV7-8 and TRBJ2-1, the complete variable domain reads GAGVSQSPRYKVAKRGQDVALRCDPISGHVSLFWYQQALGQGPEFLTYFQNEAQLDKSGLPSDRFFAERPEGSVSTLKIQRTQQEDSAVYLCASSLFRTSGESSYNEQFFGPGTRLTVL.

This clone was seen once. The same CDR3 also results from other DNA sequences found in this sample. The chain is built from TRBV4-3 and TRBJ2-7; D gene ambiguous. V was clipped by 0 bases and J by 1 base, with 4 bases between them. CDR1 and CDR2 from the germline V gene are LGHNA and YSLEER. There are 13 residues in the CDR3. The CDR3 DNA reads TGCGCCAGCAGCCAAGATCTGTCCTACGAGCAGTACTTC. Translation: CASSQDLSYEQYF.

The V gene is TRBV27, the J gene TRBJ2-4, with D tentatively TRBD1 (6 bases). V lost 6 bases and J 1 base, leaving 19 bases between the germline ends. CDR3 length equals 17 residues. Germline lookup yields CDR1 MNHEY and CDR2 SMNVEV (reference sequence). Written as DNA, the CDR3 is TGTGCCAGCAGGAGCTCCCAGGGGCTAGGGGCCAAAAACATTCAGTACTTC. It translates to CASRSSQGLGAKNIQYF.

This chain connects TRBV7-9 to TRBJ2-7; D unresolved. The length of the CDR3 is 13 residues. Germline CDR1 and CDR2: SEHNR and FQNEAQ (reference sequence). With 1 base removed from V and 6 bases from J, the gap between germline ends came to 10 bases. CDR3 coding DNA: TGTGCCAGCAGCTTAGACAGTTTCCGCGAGCAGTACTTC. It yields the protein CASSLDSFREQYF.

CDR3 region: CASSSQTSGGVFGNEQFF. As DNA, the CDR3 is TGTGCCAGCAGCTCCCAGACTAGCGGGGGGGTTTTTGGTAATGAGCAGTTCTTC. The chain is built from TRBV5-6 and TRBJ2-1, with 14 nucleotides matching TRBD2. With 3 bases clipped from V and 7 bases from J, the junction kept 12 bases outside the gene matches. The CDR3 runs to 18 residues. Germline CDR1 reads SGHDT; CDR2 reads YYEEEE.

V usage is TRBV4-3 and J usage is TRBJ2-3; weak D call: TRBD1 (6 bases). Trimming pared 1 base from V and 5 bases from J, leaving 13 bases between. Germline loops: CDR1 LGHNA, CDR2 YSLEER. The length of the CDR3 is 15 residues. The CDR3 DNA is TGCGCCAGCAGCCAAGGTGCCGGGACAATAGATACGCAGTATTTT. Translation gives CASSQGAGTIDTQYF.

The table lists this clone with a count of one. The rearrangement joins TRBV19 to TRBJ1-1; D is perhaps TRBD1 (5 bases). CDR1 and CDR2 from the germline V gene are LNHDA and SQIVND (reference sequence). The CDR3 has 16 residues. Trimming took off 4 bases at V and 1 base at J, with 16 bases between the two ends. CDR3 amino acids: CASSKGREGRNTEAFF. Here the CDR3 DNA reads TGTGCCAGTAGTAAGGGCAGGGAGGGAAGGAACACTGAAGCTTTCTTT.

CDR3 residues: CATSRDRGAYNEQFF. In DNA form, the CDR3 reads TGTGCCACCAGCAGAGATCGCGGGGCCTACAATGAGCAGTTCTTC. The genes are TRBV15 and TRBJ2-1, with a weak D call TRBD2 (6 bases). CDR1 and CDR2 (germline): LNHNV, YYDKDF (reference sequence). Between the trimmed V and J ends, which lost 0 bases and 2 bases, there was a span of 8 bases. This CDR3 is built from 15 residues.

CDR3 loop: CASSSDTHQGNTEAFF. The CDR3 region has the DNA TGTGCCAGCAGCTCTGACACCCACCAGGGAAACACTGAAGCTTTCTTT. The rearrangement joins TRBV7-2 to TRBJ1-1; possibly TRBD1 for D (5 bases). V was shortened by 4 bases and J by 2 bases, with 17 bases between the two germline ends. The CDR3 loop spans 16 amino acids. The germline CDR1 and CDR2 sequences are SGHTA and FQGNSA. The full variable domain, its missing parts supplied by reference TRBV7-2 and TRBJ1-1, is GAGVSQSPSNKVTEKGKDVELRCDPISGHTALYWYRQSLGQGLEFLIYFQGNSAPDKSGLPSDRFSAERTGGSVSTLTIQRTQQEDSAVYLCASSSDTHQGNTEAFFGQGTRLTVV.

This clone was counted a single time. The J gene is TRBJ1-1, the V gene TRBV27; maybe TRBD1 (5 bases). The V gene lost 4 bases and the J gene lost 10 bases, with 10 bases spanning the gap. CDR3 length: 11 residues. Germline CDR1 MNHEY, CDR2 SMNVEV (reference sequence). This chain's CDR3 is CASSSGLAAFF. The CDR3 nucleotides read TGTGCCAGCAGTTCGGGACTCGCAGCTTTCTTT.

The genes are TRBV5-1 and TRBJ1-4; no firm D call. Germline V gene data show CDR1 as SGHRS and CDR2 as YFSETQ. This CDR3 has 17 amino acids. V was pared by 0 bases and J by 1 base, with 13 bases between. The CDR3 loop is CASSLVGGRETNEKLFF. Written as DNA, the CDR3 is TGCGCCAGCAGCTTGGTCGGAGGGAGGGAAACTAATGAAAAACTGTTTTTT. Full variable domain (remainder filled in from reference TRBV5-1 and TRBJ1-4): KAGVTQTPRYLIKTRGQQVTLSCSPISGHRSVSWYQQTPGQGLQFLFEYFSETQRNKGNFPGRFSGRQFSNSRSEMNVSTLELGDSALYLCASSLVGGRETNEKLFFGSGTQLSVL.

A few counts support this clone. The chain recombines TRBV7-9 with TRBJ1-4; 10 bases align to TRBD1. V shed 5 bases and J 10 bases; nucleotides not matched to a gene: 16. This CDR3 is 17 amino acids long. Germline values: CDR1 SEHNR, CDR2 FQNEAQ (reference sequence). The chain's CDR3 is CASSAMGSGTGEGKLFF. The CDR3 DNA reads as TGTGCCAGCAGCGCAATGGGGTCGGGGACAGGGGAAGGAAAACTGTTTTTT.

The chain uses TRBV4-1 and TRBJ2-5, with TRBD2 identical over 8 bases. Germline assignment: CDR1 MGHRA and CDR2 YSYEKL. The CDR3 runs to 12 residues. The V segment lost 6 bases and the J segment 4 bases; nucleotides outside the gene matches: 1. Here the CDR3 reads CASSREGETQYF. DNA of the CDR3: TGCGCCAGCAGTCGGGAGGGAGAGACCCAGTACTTC.

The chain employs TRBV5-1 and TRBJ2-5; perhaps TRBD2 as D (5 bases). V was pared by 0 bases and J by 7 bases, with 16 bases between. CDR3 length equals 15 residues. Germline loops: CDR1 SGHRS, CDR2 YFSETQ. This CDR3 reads CASSLALRGEATQYF. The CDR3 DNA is TGCGCCAGCAGCTTGGCCCTTCGGGGTGAAGCGACCCAGTACTTC.

CDR3 in DNA: TGTGCCAGCAGCGGGTTCAGGGGGACCTCCTATAATTCACCCCTCCACTTT. Its translation is CASSGFRGTSYNSPLHF. This chain connects TRBV7-9 to TRBJ1-6, with 7 nucleotides matching TRBD1. Germline-derived CDR1 and CDR2 are SEHNR and FQNEAQ (reference sequence). The CDR3 is 17 amino acids. V was clipped by 5 bases and J by 0 bases; unmatched bases: 7.

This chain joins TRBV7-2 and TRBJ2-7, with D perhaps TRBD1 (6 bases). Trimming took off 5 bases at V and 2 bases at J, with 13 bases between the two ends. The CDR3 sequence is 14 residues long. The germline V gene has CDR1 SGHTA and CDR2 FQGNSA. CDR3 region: CASSPRTVTYEQYF. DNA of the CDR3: TGTGCCAGCAGCCCGAGGACAGTTACCTACGAGCAGTACTTC.

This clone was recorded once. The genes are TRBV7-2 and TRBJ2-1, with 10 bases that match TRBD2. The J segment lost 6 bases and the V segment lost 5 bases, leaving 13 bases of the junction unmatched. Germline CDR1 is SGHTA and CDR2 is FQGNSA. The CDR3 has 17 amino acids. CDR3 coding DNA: TGTGCCAGCAGCGCGGTAATGGGACTAGCGACATTCAATGAGCAGTTCTTC. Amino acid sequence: CASSAVMGLATFNEQFF.

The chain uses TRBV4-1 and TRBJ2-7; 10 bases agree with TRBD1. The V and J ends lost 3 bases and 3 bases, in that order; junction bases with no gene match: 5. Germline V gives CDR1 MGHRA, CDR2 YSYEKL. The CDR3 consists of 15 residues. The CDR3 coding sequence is TGCGCCAGCAGCCACCGGACAGGGGGTTTCTACGAGCAGTACTTC. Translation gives CASSHRTGGFYEQYF.